These 16 T cell receptor beta chains were all obtained from the same sample, sequenced in a study of T cell responses to AZD1222 COVID-19 vaccine. Generated by immunoSEQ multiplex PCR, the TCRdb table keeps only in-frame clones and is missing some. The profile shows around 88,000 clones, approximately 87% of them singletons. The sequencing used peripheral blood, collected on day 0 of AZD1222 vaccination. These TCRs come from an adult in good health.

This sequence joins TRBV20-1 and TRBJ1-2, with D unresolved. The CDR3 sequence is 11 residues long. Germline V CDR1 and CDR2: DFQATT, SNEGSKA (reference sequence). Deletions cut 1 base from V and 7 bases from J, with 7 bases between. The CDR3 DNA reads as TGCAGTGCTAGAGTTCCGAGTGGCTACACCTTC. Amino acids: CSARVPSGYTF.

This chain uses TRBV19 with TRBJ2-6; either TRBD1 or TRBD2 may supply D (5 bases each). The CDR3 sequence is 17 residues long. Trimming took 2 bases from V and 4 from J, leaving 15 bases between them. Germline V gene data show CDR1 as LNHDA and CDR2 as SQIVND (reference sequence). Here the CDR3 DNA reads TGTGCCAGTAGTATACGAGGGACCGACTCCGGGGCCAACGTCCTGACTTTC. Translating gives CASSIRGTDSGANVLTF.

The chain links TRBV11-2 to TRBJ1-4; weak D call: TRBD1 (5 bases). With 3 bases removed from V and 8 bases from J, the gap between germline ends came to 10 bases. From germline, CDR1 is SGHAT and CDR2 FQNNGV. The CDR3 is 13 residues long. The CDR3 DNA is TGTGCCAGCAGCTTCAGGGTTGGGGAAAAACTGTTTTTT. Its translation is CASSFRVGEKLFF.

About this clone: The identical CDR3 is also encoded by other nucleotide sequences in the sample. This sequence joins TRBV7-9 and TRBJ2-7, with no clear D. Germline values: CDR1 SEHNR, CDR2 FQNEAQ (reference sequence). The length of the CDR3 is 14 residues. The V and J ends lost 1 base and 2 bases respectively, with 9 bases between them. In DNA, the CDR3 is TGTGCCAGCAGCTTAGGGACGGCCACCTACGAGCAGTACTTC. Translating it yields CASSLGTATYEQYF.

The chain is built from TRBV10-1 and TRBJ1-4; perhaps TRBD1 as D (6 bases). In germline, CDR1 is WNHNN, CDR2 SYGVQD (reference sequence). Trimming shortened V by 6 bases and J by 4 bases, and 18 bases separated the two germline ends. The CDR3 runs 16 residues. The CDR3 is CASRTQRGGVNEKLFF. DNA of the CDR3: TGCGCCAGCAGGACGCAAAGAGGGGGAGTTAATGAAAAACTGTTTTTT.

The rearrangement uses TRBV28 and TRBJ2-4; D might be TRBD2 (5 bases). Germline assignment: CDR1 MDHEN and CDR2 SYDVKM. The CDR3 has 11 amino acids. V lost 7 bases to trimming and J lost 8 bases, with 9 bases between them. The CDR3 DNA follows: TGTGCCAGCACCACGAGGGACATTCAGTACTTC. As protein: CASTTRDIQYF.

V is TRBV25-1 and J is TRBJ1-1, with a weak D call TRBD1 (5 bases). Trimming cost V 4 bases and J 4 bases, with 13 bases left between them. This CDR3 region has 14 residues. Per germline, CDR1 MGHDK and CDR2 SYGVNS. The CDR3 sequence is CASSGDYRLTEAFF. CDR3 nucleotide sequence: TGTGCCAGCAGTGGGGATTACAGGCTCACTGAAGCTTTCTTT.

The J gene is TRBJ2-5, the V gene TRBV7-9; a possible D gene is TRBD1 (6 bases). Per germline, CDR1 SEHNR and CDR2 FQNEAQ (reference sequence). The CDR3 has 18 residues. The germline V and J ends were trimmed by 4 bases and 4 bases, with 25 bases remaining between them. For the CDR3, the DNA is TGTGCCAGCAGCTCGAAACGCCTCGGACAGTTCCGTGGAGAGACCCAGTACTTC. This codes for CASSSKRLGQFRGETQYF.

V gene TRBV9 combines with J gene TRBJ2-1, with 14 positions matching TRBD2. Germline trimming cut 3 bases from V and 0 bases from J; bases unmatched to any gene: 5. This CDR3 is 18 amino acids long. Germline V lookup: CDR1 SGDLS, CDR2 YYNGEE. CDR3 bases: TGTGCCAGCAGCGCCCGACTAGCGGGGGGGAGCTCCTACAATGAGCAGTTCTTC. It is translated as CASSARLAGGSSYNEQFF. The full variable domain, its missing parts supplied by reference TRBV9 and TRBJ2-1, is DSGVTQTPKHLITATGQRVTLRCSPRSGDLSVYWYQQSLDQGLQFLIQYYNGEERAKGNILERFSAQQFPDLHSELNLSSLELGDSALYFCASSARLAGGSSYNEQFFGPGTRLTVL.

The chain joins TRBV28 to TRBJ2-7, with D tentatively TRBD2 (5 bases). Looked up from germline, CDR1 is MDHEN and CDR2 is SYDVKM. This CDR3 is built from 15 residues. Trimming took 3 bases from V and 2 from J, leaving 14 bases between them. CDR3: CASSFRGLSAYEQYF. The CDR3 nucleotides are TGTGCCAGCAGTTTTCGAGGACTGTCTGCCTACGAGCAGTACTTC.

Only a few counts were recorded for this clone. The V call is TRBV7-8, the J call TRBJ2-7, with 7 bases identical to TRBD2. Germline V gene lookup returns CDR1 SGHVS and CDR2 FQNEAQ. This CDR3 has 14 residues. Trimming at V came to 1 base and at J to 3 bases, leaving 3 bases not matched to a gene. The CDR3 here is CASSLELALYEQYF. The DNA of the CDR3 is TGTGCCAGCAGCTTAGAACTAGCGCTCTACGAGCAGTACTTC.

This clone was seen only once. The chain is built from TRBV18 and TRBJ1-1; 7 bases line up with TRBD1. The CDR3 length is 15 residues. V shed 5 bases and J 4 bases; nucleotides not matched to a gene: 10. Looked up from germline, CDR1 is KGHSH and CDR2 is LQKENI. The CDR3, as DNA: TGTGCCAGCTCAACCTTCGGACAGGTCGGCACTGAAGCTTTCTTT. Protein: CASSTFGQVGTEAFF.

The rearrangement uses TRBV11-2 and TRBJ1-6, with TRBD1 as a possible D gene (5 bases). The germline V and J ends were trimmed by 7 bases and 9 bases, with 16 bases remaining between them. This CDR3 is 14 amino acids long. Germline lookup yields CDR1 SGHAT and CDR2 FQNNGV. The CDR3 sequence: CASTSPGFGSPLHF. CDR3 nucleotides: TGTGCCAGCACCAGTCCAGGGTTTGGTTCACCCCTCCACTTT.

The CDR3 DNA reads TGTGCCAGTAAGGAGCCGCGGAACACTGAAGCTTTCTTT. It specifies CASKEPRNTEAFF. The V and J genes are TRBV19 and TRBJ1-1; D gene unclear. CDR3 length: 13 residues. The V gene's germline CDR1 is LNHDA and CDR2 SQIVND (reference sequence). V lost 7 bases and J 1 base, leaving 10 bases between the germline ends.

The chain employs TRBV3-1 (or the pseudogene TRBV3-2) and TRBJ2-4, with 7 nucleotides matching TRBD2. This CDR3 has 17 residues. Germline V gives CDR1 LGHDT, CDR2 YNNKEL (reference sequence). V was pared by 4 bases and J by 7 bases, with 16 bases of the junction left unmatched. The chain's CDR3 is CASSLGRGEYLVNIQYF. The CDR3 nucleotides are TGTGCCAGCAGCCTAGGCCGGGGGGAGTACCTAGTGAACATTCAGTACTTC.

This sequence joins TRBV10-3 and TRBJ2-1, with TRBD1 matching over 8 bases. The CDR3 sequence is 14 residues long. V shed 6 bases, J shed 4 bases, and the junction held 5 bases outside the gene matches. Germline CDR1 and CDR2: ENHRY and SYGVKD. CDR3 coding DNA: TGTGCCATCAGCCCGGACAGGGAATACAATGAGCAGTTCTTC. Protein sequence: CAISPDREYNEQFF.